The T cell receptor beta chain described here comes from a study of T cell responses to AZD1222 COVID-19 vaccine. CDR3 size: 13 residues. Looked up from germline, CDR1 is SGDLS and CDR2 is YYNGEE. V was pared by 0 bases and J by 4 bases, with 5 bases between. Study-level findings and limits: Baseline seropositivity characterized only a handful of AZD1222 recipients.

Assay: immunoSEQ multiplex PCR; the TCRdb copy retains only in-frame clones and omits some. The table records approximately 94,000 clones, 88% of them present only once. Notes on this clone: Its target is unknown.

This sequence joins TRBV9 and TRBJ2-1; D call uncertain. Sequencing used peripheral blood, obtained on day 0 of AZD1222 vaccination. The receptor was isolated from an adult in good health. CDR3 in amino acids: CASSVGPYNEQFF. The DNA of the CDR3 is TGTGCCAGCAGCGTAGGTCCGTACAATGAGCAGTTCTTC.